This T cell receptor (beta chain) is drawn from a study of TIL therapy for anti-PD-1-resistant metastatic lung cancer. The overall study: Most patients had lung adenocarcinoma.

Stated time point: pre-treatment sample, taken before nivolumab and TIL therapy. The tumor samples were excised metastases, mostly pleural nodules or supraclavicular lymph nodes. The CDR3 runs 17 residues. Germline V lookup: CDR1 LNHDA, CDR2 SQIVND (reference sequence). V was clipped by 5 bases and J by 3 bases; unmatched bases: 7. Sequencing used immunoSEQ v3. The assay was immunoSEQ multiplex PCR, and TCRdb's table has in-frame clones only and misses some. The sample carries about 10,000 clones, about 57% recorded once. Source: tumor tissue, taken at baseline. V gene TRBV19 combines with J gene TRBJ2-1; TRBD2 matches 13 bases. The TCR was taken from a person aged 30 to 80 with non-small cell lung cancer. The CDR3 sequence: CASSRGGLAGDYNEQFF. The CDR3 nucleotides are TGTGCCAGTAGTCGAGGAGGACTAGCGGGAGACTACAATGAGCAGTTCTTC.